Included here is one T cell receptor (beta chain) sequence, with context. What it binds is unknown. This sample stems from a study of blood T cells in healthy people across ages. The CDR3 covers 12 residues. Looked up from germline, CDR1 is KGHSH and CDR2 is LQKENI. V was trimmed by 3 bases and J by 8 bases, leaving 10 bases between them. Through a sample-barcoded 5' primer and a J-beta primer mix, a second PCR was run for roughly 6 to 11 cycles. Carrying 12 random nucleotides, a template-switch adaptor labeled each individual cDNA molecule. TCRdb fed the 5' RACE reads into MiXCR, producing one record per CDR3 protein. The table lists about 830,000 distinct CDR3 sequences, 55% to 70% of them singletons. Points from the study as a whole: Diversity estimates from one million T cells were considered underestimates. PBMC samples, being unsorted, prevented any conclusive comparison of naive and antigen-experienced cells.

There were healthy Caucasian individuals from Russia, aged about 6 to 90, serving as donors. The sample was blood. The TCR was taken from a man aged 25 to 40 in good health. The V and J genes are TRBV18 and TRBJ1-2, with D uncertain. CDR3 in amino acids: CASSPGGEGYTF. The CDR3 DNA is TGTGCCAGCTCACCCGGCGGGGAGGGCTACACCTTC.